Following are 27 T cell receptor beta chains from one sample sequenced in a study of blood T cells in healthy people across ages. A second PCR of about 7 to 12 cycles used a sample-barcoded 5' primer and a J-beta primer mix. TCRdb called the 5' RACE reads again in MiXCR, with one record for every CDR3 protein. The sample shows around 620,000 distinct CDR3 sequences, 27% of them seen only once. Source material: blood. The receptors come from a woman aged 70-85 years in good health.

This chain links TRBV7-9 with TRBJ1-4; TRBD1 agrees at 9 bases. This CDR3 is 16 amino acids long. V lost 2 bases and J lost 7; bases outside the gene matches: 8. From germline, CDR1 is SEHNR and CDR2 FQNEAQ (reference sequence). CDR3 loop: CASSLPTGGVTEKLFF. The CDR3 DNA is TGTGCCAGCAGCTTACCCACAGGGGGCGTTACTGAAAAACTGTTTTTT.

This clonotype showed up many times. This sequence joins TRBV5-5 and TRBJ1-6, with 10 bases fitting TRBD1. V shed 4 bases, J shed 10 bases, and the junction held 11 bases outside the gene matches. The CDR3 is 16 amino acids. The germline gives CDR1 SGHKS, CDR2 YYEKEE (reference sequence). The CDR3 spells CASSDQTGGIGSPLHF. The CDR3, as DNA: TGTGCCAGCAGCGACCAGACAGGGGGCATCGGATCACCCCTCCACTTT.

This clonotype was counted only a few times. The chain combines TRBV28 with TRBJ2-5; tentatively, D is TRBD1 (6 bases). The closer fit of TRBJ2-1 to the DNA end suggests the J call may be wrong. This CDR3 region has 14 residues. Per the germline V gene, CDR1 is MDHEN and CDR2 is SYDVKM. CDR3 in DNA: TGTGCCAGCAGTTTCGGTGACAGGTACAATGAGCAGTTCTTC. Amino acid sequence: CASSFGDRYNEQFF.

The chain joins TRBV2 to TRBJ1-1; possible D gene TRBD1, 5 bases. Germline V gene data show CDR1 as SNHLY and CDR2 as FYNNEI. The germline V and J ends were trimmed by 8 bases and 0 bases, with 7 bases remaining between them. The CDR3 has 12 residues. The CDR3 DNA is TGTGCCAGCTGCAGGGTGAACACTGAAGCTTTCTTT. Residues: CASCRVNTEAFF.

The chain links TRBV5-1 to TRBJ2-6; D possibly corresponds to TRBD1 (6 bases). The length of the CDR3 is 15 residues. Germline assignment: CDR1 SGHRS and CDR2 YFSETQ. V was trimmed by 2 bases and J by 3 bases, leaving 9 bases between them. CDR3 DNA: TGCGCCAGCAGCTTTGAGGGGGTTGGGGCCAACGTCCTGACTTTC. As protein: CASSFEGVGANVLTF.

The genes are TRBV29-1 and TRBJ2-1; D is possibly TRBD1 (5 bases). The germline V gene has CDR1 SQVTM and CDR2 ANQGSEA. This CDR3 has 15 amino acids. V was pared by 7 bases and J by 1 base, with 17 bases between. The CDR3 spells CSGYITGASYNEQFF. The CDR3 nucleotides are TGCAGCGGATACATAACAGGAGCGTCCTACAATGAGCAGTTCTTC.

V usage is TRBV20-1 and J usage is TRBJ1-2; TRBD1 might be the D (5 bases). Looked up from germline, CDR1 is DFQATT and CDR2 is SNEGSKA (reference sequence). Trimming shortened V by 6 bases and J by 0 bases, and 11 bases separated the two germline ends. This CDR3 has 13 amino acids. This CDR3 is CSALGAANYGYTF. CDR3 DNA sequence: TGCAGTGCCCTAGGGGCAGCTAACTATGGCTACACCTTC.

The genes are TRBV6-2 or TRBV6-3 and TRBJ2-7; D possibly corresponds to TRBD2 (5 bases). Trimming removed 4 bases at V and 0 bases at J, with 19 bases between. The V gene's germline CDR1 is MNHEY and CDR2 SVGEGT. The CDR3 is made up of 17 amino acids. CDR3 loop: CASSFPAFPGSSYEQYF. In DNA form, the CDR3 reads TGTGCCAGCAGTTTCCCCGCGTTCCCGGGGAGCTCCTACGAGCAGTACTTC.

This clonotype was seen once. The gene calls are TRBV6-6 and TRBJ1-1, with TRBD1 matching over 10 bases. CDR1 is MNHNY and CDR2 is SVGAGI in the germline V gene (reference sequence). With V trimmed by 2 bases and J by 2 bases, 8 bases remained unmatched. The CDR3 covers 17 residues. The CDR3 protein is CASSYRWDRGLNTEAFF. The CDR3, as DNA: TGTGCCAGCAGTTACCGTTGGGACAGGGGCTTAAACACTGAAGCTTTCTTT.

This clonotype occurred a few times. The chain carries TRBV18 and TRBJ2-6; D ambiguous. Germline loops: CDR1 KGHSH, CDR2 LQKENI. This CDR3 has 16 amino acids. V was pared by 3 bases and J by 6 bases, with 15 bases between. CDR3 sequence reads: CASSPPGAWLANVLTF. CDR3 nucleotide sequence: TGTGCCAGCTCACCGCCAGGTGCGTGGTTGGCCAACGTCCTGACTTTC.

The chain uses TRBV2 and TRBJ2-3; 10 bases map to TRBD2. The CDR3 spans 15 residues. Looked up from germline, CDR1 is SNHLY and CDR2 is FYNNEI. Trimming at V came to 10 bases and at J to 0 bases, leaving 7 bases not matched to a gene. The CDR3 coding sequence is TGTGCCACCGAACTAGCGGGGACTAGCACAGATACGCAGTATTTT. This encodes CATELAGTSTDTQYF.

In this sample, this clonotype turned up a few times. The chain couples TRBV4-2 to TRBJ1-2; possible D gene TRBD1, 5 bases. The length of the CDR3 is 14 residues. Germline V gene sequence: CDR1 LGHNA, CDR2 YNFKEQ. Trimming took 1 base from V and 6 from J, leaving 12 bases between them. CDR3 protein: CASSQAGTADGYTF. The CDR3 bases are TGTGCCAGCAGCCAAGCGGGGACGGCGGATGGCTACACCTTC.

The table lists this clonotype with many counts. This CDR3 reads CSVALGGGYTF. The CDR3 coding sequence is TGCAGCGTTGCCCTCGGGGGAGGCTACACCTTC. This sequence joins TRBV29-1 and TRBJ1-2; D perhaps matches TRBD1 (5 bases). The CDR3 is made up of 11 amino acids. Trimming took off 4 bases at V and 8 bases at J, with 11 bases between the two ends. Germline CDR1 SQVTM, CDR2 ANQGSEA. The whole variable domain, filled in from reference TRBV29-1 and TRBJ1-2, reads SAVISQKPSRDICQRGTSLTIQCQVDSQVTMMFWYRQQPGQSLTLIATANQGSEATYESGFVIDKFPISRPNLTFSTLTVSNMSPEDSSIYLCSVALGGGYTFGSGTRLTVV.

The chain couples TRBV3-1 to TRBJ2-5, with D unclear. V lost 2 bases, J lost 2 bases, and 9 bases lay in between. The CDR3 length is 14 residues. Germline-derived CDR1 and CDR2 are LGHDT and YNNKEL (reference sequence). The CDR3 DNA is TGTGCCAGCAGCCAACTTGTAGGTCAAGAGACCCAGTACTTC. Translated: CASSQLVGQETQYF.

This chain connects TRBV18 to TRBJ1-4, with 7 nucleotides matching TRBD1. Germline CDR1 is KGHSH and CDR2 is LQKENI. The CDR3 has 15 amino acids. V gave up 3 bases and J gave up 4 bases; unmatched junction bases: 5. The CDR3 is CASSPSTGFNEKLFF. CDR3 sequence (DNA): TGTGCCAGCTCACCTTCGACAGGGTTTAATGAAAAACTGTTTTTT.

This clonotype was observed a handful of times. The V and J genes are TRBV2 and TRBJ2-5, with 9 bases aligning to TRBD1. This CDR3 is 15 amino acids long. J was trimmed by 6 bases and V by 5 bases; bases with no gene match: 10. Germline values: CDR1 SNHLY, CDR2 FYNNEI. The CDR3 is CASSPRTGAGKTQYF. DNA of the CDR3: TGTGCCAGCAGTCCCCGGACAGGGGCCGGGAAGACCCAGTACTTC. Full variable domain (missing parts from reference TRBV2 and TRBJ2-5): EPEVTQTPSHQVTQMGQEVILRCVPISNHLYFYWYRQILGQKVEFLVSFYNNEISEKSEIFDDQFSVERPDGSNFTLKIRSTKLEDSAMYFCASSPRTGAGKTQYFGPGTRLLVL.

J is TRBJ2-1 and V is TRBV29-1; TRBD1 matches at 10 bases. Germline CDR1 is SQVTM and CDR2 is ANQGSEA. Trimming at V came to 3 bases and at J to 2 bases, leaving 7 bases not matched to a gene. The CDR3 is 16 amino acids. The CDR3 region has the DNA TGCAGCGTTGAGTCCGGGACAGGGGATACCTACAATGAGCAGTTCTTC. Residues: CSVESGTGDTYNEQFF.

This rearrangement joins TRBV4-3 to TRBJ2-3; D possibly matches TRBD1 or TRBD2 (6 bases each). This CDR3 contains 13 residues. V lost 3 bases, J lost 6 bases, and 10 bases lay in between. CDR1 is LGHNA and CDR2 is YSLEER in the germline V gene. CDR3 DNA: TGCGCCAGCAGCCAGAAAGGGGGGGATACGCAGTATTTT. Encoded protein: CASSQKGGDTQYF.

In its sample, this clonotype was seen a few times. The CDR3: CASSEGGRWSYEQYF. The CDR3 region has the DNA TGTGCCAGCAGTGAAGGGGGCAGGTGGTCCTACGAGCAGTACTTC. This chain links TRBV6-1 with TRBJ2-5, with D perhaps matching TRBD1 (5 bases). The J call may be faulty, since TRBJ2-7 better matches the DNA end. Germline CDR1 and CDR2: MNHNS and SASEGT. CDR3 length: 15 residues.

Ten or more counts support this clonotype. The V gene is TRBV21-1, the J gene TRBJ2-4. TRBV21-1 is flagged as a pseudogene. This CDR3 spans 11 amino acids. CDR3 protein: CASSKNHIQYF. The CDR3 DNA sequence: TGTGCCAGCAGCAAAAATCACATTCAGTACTTC.

This clonotype has a count of ten or more. The J gene is TRBJ1-1, the V gene TRBV18, with D unresolved. Germline V gives CDR1 KGHSH, CDR2 LQKENI. The CDR3 length is 13 residues. The ends were cut back, 4 bases at V and 2 bases at J, with 8 bases in the middle. CDR3 in amino acids: CASSRDLNTEAFF. The CDR3 coding sequence is TGTGCCAGCTCACGAGACCTAAACACTGAAGCTTTCTTT.

This clonotype turned up a few times. This rearrangement joins TRBV24-1 to TRBJ2-7; D gene uncertain. V lost 4 bases and J lost 2, with 8 bases in between. This CDR3 has 13 residues. Germline loops: CDR1 KGHDR, CDR2 SFDVKD. The CDR3: CATSDQDAYEQYF. The CDR3 DNA is TGTGCCACCAGTGACCAGGACGCCTACGAGCAGTACTTC.

The chain joins TRBV2 to TRBJ2-1; TRBD1 might be the D (5 bases). Trimming pared 3 bases from V and 0 bases from J, leaving 12 bases between. This CDR3 is 16 amino acids long. Germline CDR1 reads SNHLY; CDR2 reads FYNNEI. CDR3 residues: CASSDPLRASYNEQFF. DNA for the CDR3: TGTGCCAGCAGTGATCCCCTCAGGGCCTCCTACAATGAGCAGTTCTTC.

The V gene is TRBV5-1, the J gene TRBJ1-1; no definite D call. Germline loops: CDR1 SGHRS, CDR2 YFSETQ. V shed 4 bases and J shed 11 bases, with 21 bases lying between them. CDR3 length: 14 residues. CDR3 residues: CASSDATYFASAFF. In nucleotides, the CDR3 is TGCGCCAGCAGCGACGCCACCTATTTCGCTTCGGCTTTCTTT.

This clonotype has only a few counts. The gene calls are TRBV7-9 and TRBJ2-5, with D perhaps matching TRBD2 (6 bases). This CDR3 is built from 12 residues. CDR1 and CDR2 (germline): SEHNR, FQNEAQ (reference sequence). V was cut by 11 bases and J by 4 bases, with 14 bases left in between. The CDR3 is CASLLGGETQYF. As DNA, the CDR3 is TGTGCCTCCTTACTGGGGGGAGAGACCCAGTACTTC.

CDR3 loop: CASSPGTGPLNEQFF. The CDR3 DNA reads as TGTGCCAGCAGCCCAGGGACAGGGCCCCTCAATGAGCAGTTCTTC. The chain recombines TRBV9 with TRBJ2-1, with 9 bases identical to TRBD1. The germline gives CDR1 SGDLS, CDR2 YYNGEE. The CDR3 is 15 residues long. After removal of 4 bases from V and 6 bases from J, the junction contained 8 bases not matched to a gene.

The chain combines TRBV7-3 with TRBJ2-5; TRBD2 is a possible D gene (5 bases). V was cut by 2 bases and J by 5 bases, with 12 bases left in between. The CDR3 loop spans 14 amino acids. Germline CDR1 SGHTA, CDR2 FQGTGA. CDR3 sequence: CASSLQRRGETQYF. The DNA of the CDR3 is TGTGCCAGCAGCTTACAAAGGCGAGGGGAGACCCAGTACTTC.